This T cell receptor beta chain is from a study of shared clonotypes between healthy human individuals. The CDR3 consists of 14 residues. The germline gives CDR1 SGHVS, CDR2 FQNEAQ. Trimming pared 8 bases from V and 3 bases from J, leaving 17 bases between. Of note for this clone: Its specificity is unknown.

Points from the study as a whole: Shared clonotypes: 4.5% to 5% naive CD4, around 3.5% naive CD8, roughly 2.2% memory CD4, 0.35% to 0.5% memory CD8.

Sequenced by immunoSEQ multiplex PCR; TCRdb stores in-frame clones only, minus some. The sample lists about 2.4 million clones, 85% to 95% occurring once. The V and J genes are TRBV7-8 and TRBJ2-7, with D possibly matching TRBD1 (6 bases). The sequenced material came from naive CD4+ T cells sorted from blood. The subset here: CD45RA+ positively selected. The sequence came from a man younger than 35 in good health. The CDR3 DNA reads as TGTGCCAGCTCCGCCCCCCAGGGGTTCTACGAGCAGTACTTC. Its translation is CASSAPQGFYEQYF.